This paragraph reports one T cell receptor beta chain. Profiling relied on immunoSEQ multiplex PCR, and the TCRdb table lists in-frame clones only, not all of them. The sample shows almost 250,000 clones, roughly 83% of them seen only once. The V gene's germline CDR1 is SGHTS and CDR2 YDEGEE. The CDR3 sequence is 14 residues long. Trimming took off 4 bases at V and 5 bases at J, with 15 bases between the two ends. This sample is drawn from a study of blood T cell repertoires in COVID-19. Looking at the study overall: The study drew acute and convalescent COVID-19 samples from the United States, Italy and Spain.

The chain has TRBV5-8 and TRBJ2-5, with D maybe TRBD1 (6 bases). The source material was peripheral blood. This clonotype was sampled from a woman aged 80 or over with COVID-19, enrolled during active disease. The CDR3 protein is CASSPGQPGETQYF. The DNA for the CDR3 is TGTGCCAGCAGCCCAGGACAGCCTGGGGAGACCCAGTACTTC.